This T cell receptor beta chain was identified in a study of CD8+CD57+ T cells in acquired aplastic anemia. Turning to the study itself: Healthy donor CD4+ samples were sequenced to a depth that averaged roughly 10 million reads.

Between the trimmed V and J ends, which lost 0 bases and 1 base, there was a span of 10 bases. Germline values: CDR1 SGHRS, CDR2 YFSETQ. This CDR3 region has 15 residues. Judged by abundance, this clonotype is medium-sized. Genomic DNA acted as the template from which TCR beta VDJ combination and CDR3 sequence profiling were carried out. TCRdb analysed the reads with MiXCR anew, one entry per CDR3 protein. The repertoire holds about 35,000 distinct CDR3 sequences, with approximately 73% as singletons. The chain recombines TRBV5-1 with TRBJ1-1; no firm D call. Sequencing used sorted CD4+, CD8+, or CD8+CD57+ T cells (not recorded which) from PBMCs. The TCR originated in a human donor in good health, serving as a control. The CDR3 DNA reads TGCGCCAGCAGCTTGGGGGTCCCACCGAACACTGAAGCTTTCTTT. Translating gives CASSLGVPPNTEAFF.